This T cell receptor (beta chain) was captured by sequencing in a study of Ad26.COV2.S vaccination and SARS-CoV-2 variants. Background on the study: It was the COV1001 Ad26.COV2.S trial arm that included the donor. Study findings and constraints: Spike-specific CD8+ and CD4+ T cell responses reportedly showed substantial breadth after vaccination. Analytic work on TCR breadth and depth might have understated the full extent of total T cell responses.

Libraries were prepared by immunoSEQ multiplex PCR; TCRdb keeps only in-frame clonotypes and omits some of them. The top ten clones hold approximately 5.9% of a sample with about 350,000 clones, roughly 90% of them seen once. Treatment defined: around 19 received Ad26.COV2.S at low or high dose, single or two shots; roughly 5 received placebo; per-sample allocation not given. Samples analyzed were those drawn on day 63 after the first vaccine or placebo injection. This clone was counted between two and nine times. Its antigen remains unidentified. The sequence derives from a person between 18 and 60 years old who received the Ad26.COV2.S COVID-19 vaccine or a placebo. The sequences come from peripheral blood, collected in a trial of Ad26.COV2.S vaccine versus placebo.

The CDR3 nucleotides are TGCAGCGCCTGGAGGTGGGAGGACGAGCAGTACTTC. This encodes CSAWRWEDEQYF. The chain is built from TRBV29-1 and TRBJ2-7, with D possibly being TRBD2 (6 bases). Germline V gene data show CDR1 as SQVTM and CDR2 as ANQGSEA. The V and J ends lost 7 bases and 5 bases respectively, with 15 bases between them. The CDR3 extends over 12 amino acids.